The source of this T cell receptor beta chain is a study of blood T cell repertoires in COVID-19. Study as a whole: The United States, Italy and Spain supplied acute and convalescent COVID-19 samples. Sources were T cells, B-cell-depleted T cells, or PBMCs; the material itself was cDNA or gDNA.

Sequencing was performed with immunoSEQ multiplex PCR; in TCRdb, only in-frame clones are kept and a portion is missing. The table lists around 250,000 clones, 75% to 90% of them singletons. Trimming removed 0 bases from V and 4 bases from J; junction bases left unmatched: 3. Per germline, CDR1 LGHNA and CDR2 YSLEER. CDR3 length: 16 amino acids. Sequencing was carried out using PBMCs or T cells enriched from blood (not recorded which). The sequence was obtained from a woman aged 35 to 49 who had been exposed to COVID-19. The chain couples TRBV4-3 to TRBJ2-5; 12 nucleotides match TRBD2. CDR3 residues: CASSQETGLAGETQYF. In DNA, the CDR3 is TGCGCCAGCAGCCAAGAGACGGGACTAGCGGGAGAGACCCAGTACTTC.